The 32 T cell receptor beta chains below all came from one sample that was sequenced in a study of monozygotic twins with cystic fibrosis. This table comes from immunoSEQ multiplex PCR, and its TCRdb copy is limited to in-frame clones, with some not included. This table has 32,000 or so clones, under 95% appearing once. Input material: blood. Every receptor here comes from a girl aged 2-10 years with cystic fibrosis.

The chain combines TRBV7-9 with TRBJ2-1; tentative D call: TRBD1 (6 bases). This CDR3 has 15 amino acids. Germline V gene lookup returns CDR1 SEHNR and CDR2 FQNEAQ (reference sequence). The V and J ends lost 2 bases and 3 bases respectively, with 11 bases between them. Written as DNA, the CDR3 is TGTGCCAGCAGCTTATCCACAGGGATCTACAATGAGCAGTTCTTC. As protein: CASSLSTGIYNEQFF. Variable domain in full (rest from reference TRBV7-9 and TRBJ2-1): DTGVSQNPRHKITKRGQNVTFRCDPISEHNRLYWYRQTLGQGPEFLTYFQNEAQLEKSRLLSDRFSAERPKGSFSTLEIQRTEQGDSAMYLCASSLSTGIYNEQFFGPGTRLTVL.

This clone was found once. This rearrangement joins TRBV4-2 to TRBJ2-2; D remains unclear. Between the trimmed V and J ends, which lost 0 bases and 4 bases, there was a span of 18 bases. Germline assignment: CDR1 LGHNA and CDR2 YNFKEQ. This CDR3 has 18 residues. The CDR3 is CASSQDLGQILVTGELFF. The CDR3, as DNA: TGTGCCAGCAGCCAAGATCTCGGCCAGATTCTAGTCACCGGGGAGCTGTTTTTT.

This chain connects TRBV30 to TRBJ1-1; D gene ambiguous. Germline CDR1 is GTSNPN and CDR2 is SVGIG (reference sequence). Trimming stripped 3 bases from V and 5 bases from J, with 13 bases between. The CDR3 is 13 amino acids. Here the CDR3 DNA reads TGTGCCTGGAGCTGGCCGCGGGGAACTGAAGCTTTCTTT. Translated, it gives CAWSWPRGTEAFF. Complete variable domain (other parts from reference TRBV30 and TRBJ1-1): SQTIHQWPATLVQPVGSPLSLECTVEGTSNPNLYWYRQAAGRGLQLLFYSVGIGQISSEVPQNLSASRPQDRQFILSSKKLLLSDSGFYLCAWSWPRGTEAFFGQGTRLTVV.

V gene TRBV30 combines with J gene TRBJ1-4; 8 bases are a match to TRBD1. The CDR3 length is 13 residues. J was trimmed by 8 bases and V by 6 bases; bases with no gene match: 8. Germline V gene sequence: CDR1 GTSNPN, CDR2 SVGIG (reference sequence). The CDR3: CACAGGEKEKLFF. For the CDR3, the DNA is TGTGCCTGCGCAGGGGGCGAGAAAGAAAAACTGTTTTTT.

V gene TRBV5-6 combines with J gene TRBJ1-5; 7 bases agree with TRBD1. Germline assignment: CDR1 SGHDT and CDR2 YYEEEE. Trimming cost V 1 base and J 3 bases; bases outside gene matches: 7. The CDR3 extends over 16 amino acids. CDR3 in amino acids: CASSLFGDRYNQPQHF. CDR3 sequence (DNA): TGTGCCAGCAGCTTGTTTGGGGACAGATACAATCAGCCCCAGCATTTT.

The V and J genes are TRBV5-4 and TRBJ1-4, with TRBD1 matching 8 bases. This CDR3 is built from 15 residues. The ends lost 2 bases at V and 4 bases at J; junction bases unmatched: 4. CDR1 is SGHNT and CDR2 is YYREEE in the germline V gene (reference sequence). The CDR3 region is CASSFGQGGNEKLFF. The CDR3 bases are TGTGCCAGCAGCTTTGGACAGGGAGGTAATGAAAAACTGTTTTTT.

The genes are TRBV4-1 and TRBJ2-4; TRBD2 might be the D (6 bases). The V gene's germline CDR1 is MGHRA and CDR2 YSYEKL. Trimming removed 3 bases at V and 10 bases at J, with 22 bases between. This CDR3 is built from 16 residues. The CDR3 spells CASSQGVGGTAGIQYF. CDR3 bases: TGCGCCAGCAGCCAGGGGGTGGGAGGCACAGCTGGGATTCAGTACTTC.

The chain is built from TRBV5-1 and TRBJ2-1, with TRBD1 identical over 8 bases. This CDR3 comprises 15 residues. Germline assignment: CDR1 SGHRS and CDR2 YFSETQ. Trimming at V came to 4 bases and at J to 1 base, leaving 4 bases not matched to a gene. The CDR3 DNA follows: TGCGCCAGCAGCCGCGGACAGGGATCCTACAATGAGCAGTTCTTC. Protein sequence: CASSRGQGSYNEQFF.

For the CDR3, the DNA is TGTGCCAGCAGCTTGTTACTAGCGGGAGGGCCGGCCGGCGGGGAGCTGTTTTTT. Translation gives CASSLLLAGGPAGGELFF. This sequence joins TRBV7-3 and TRBJ2-2; TRBD2 matches at 13 bases. The CDR3 has 18 residues. V dropped 3 bases and J dropped 7; count of bases not matched to a gene: 11. The germline V gene has CDR1 SGHTA and CDR2 FQGTGA.

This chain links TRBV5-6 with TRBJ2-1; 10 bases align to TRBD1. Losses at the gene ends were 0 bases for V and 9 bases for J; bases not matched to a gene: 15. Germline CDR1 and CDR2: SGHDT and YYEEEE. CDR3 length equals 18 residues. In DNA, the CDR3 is TGTGCCAGCAGCTTGGGGTCCTTTCTACGACAGGGGGCGGTTGAGCAGTTCTTC. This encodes CASSLGSFLRQGAVEQFF.

CDR3 sequence reads: CASSEPYRGTISYGYTF. The CDR3 DNA sequence: TGTGCCAGCAGTGAACCTTATCGAGGCACAATCTCCTATGGCTACACCTTC. This chain joins TRBV6-1 and TRBJ1-2; D unresolved. Germline loops: CDR1 MNHNS, CDR2 SASEGT. The length of the CDR3 is 17 residues. V was cut by 2 bases and J by 4 bases, with 20 bases left in between.

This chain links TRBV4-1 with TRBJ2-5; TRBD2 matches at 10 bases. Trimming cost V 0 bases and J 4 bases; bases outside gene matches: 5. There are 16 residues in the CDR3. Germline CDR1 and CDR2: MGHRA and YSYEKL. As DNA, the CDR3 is TGCGCCAGCAGCCAAGAGACTAGCGGGTTAAGAGAGACCCAGTACTTC. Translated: CASSQETSGLRETQYF.

CDR3 amino acids: CASSLEAQGAIRIEQFF. For the CDR3, the DNA is TGTGCCAGCAGCTTAGAAGCCCAGGGGGCTATACGAATTGAGCAGTTCTTC. The V call is TRBV11-2, the J call TRBJ2-1; TRBD1 aligns across 8 bases. The length of the CDR3 is 17 residues. J was trimmed by 9 bases and V by 0 bases; bases with no gene match: 13. Looked up from germline, CDR1 is SGHAT and CDR2 is FQNNGV.

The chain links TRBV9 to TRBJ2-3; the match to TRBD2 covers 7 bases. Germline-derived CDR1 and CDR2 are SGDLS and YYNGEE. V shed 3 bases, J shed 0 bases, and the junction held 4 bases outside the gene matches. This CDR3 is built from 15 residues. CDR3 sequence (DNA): TGTGCCAGCAGCGCCGTAGCGGGTAGCACAGATACGCAGTATTTT. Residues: CASSAVAGSTDTQYF.

CDR3 sequence reads: CSVVLTAGADGYTF. Written as DNA, the CDR3 is TGCAGCGTTGTATTAACGGCAGGGGCAGATGGCTACACCTTC. The V call is TRBV29-1, the J call TRBJ1-2; perhaps TRBD1 as D (6 bases). Trimming stripped 4 bases from V and 6 bases from J, with 18 bases between. The CDR3 is 14 amino acids. Germline V lookup: CDR1 SQVTM, CDR2 ANQGSEA.

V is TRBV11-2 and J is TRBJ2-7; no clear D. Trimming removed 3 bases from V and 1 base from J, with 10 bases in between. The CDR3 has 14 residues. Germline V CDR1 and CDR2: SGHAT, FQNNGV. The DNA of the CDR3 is TGTGCCAGCAGCTTTCTCGGAAAATCCTACGAGCAGTACTTC. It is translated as CASSFLGKSYEQYF.

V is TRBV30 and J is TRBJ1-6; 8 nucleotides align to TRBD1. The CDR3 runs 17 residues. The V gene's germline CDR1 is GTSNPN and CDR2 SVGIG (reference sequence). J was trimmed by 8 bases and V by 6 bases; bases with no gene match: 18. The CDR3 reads CACRGQLQNRLYSPLHF. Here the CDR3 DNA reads TGTGCCTGCAGGGGGCAATTACAGAATCGACTATATTCACCCCTCCACTTT.

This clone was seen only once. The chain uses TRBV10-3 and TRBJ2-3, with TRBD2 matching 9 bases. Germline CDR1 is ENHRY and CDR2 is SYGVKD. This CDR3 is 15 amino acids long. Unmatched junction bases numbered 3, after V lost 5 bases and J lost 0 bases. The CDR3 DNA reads TGTGCCATCAGTCCTACTAGCGGGAGCACAGATACGCAGTATTTT. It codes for CAISPTSGSTDTQYF.

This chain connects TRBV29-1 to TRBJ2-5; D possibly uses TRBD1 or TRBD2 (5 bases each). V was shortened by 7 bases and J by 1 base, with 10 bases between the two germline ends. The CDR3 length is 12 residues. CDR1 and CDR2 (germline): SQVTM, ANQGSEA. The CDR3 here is CSGFGGQETQYF. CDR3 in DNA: TGCAGCGGATTTGGGGGCCAAGAGACCCAGTACTTC.

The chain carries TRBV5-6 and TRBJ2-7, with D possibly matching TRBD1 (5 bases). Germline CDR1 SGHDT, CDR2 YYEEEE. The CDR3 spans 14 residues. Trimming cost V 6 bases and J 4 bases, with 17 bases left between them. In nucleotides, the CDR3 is TGTGCCAGCACCCCGAGTCTCAGGGATTACGAGCAGTACTTC. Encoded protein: CASTPSLRDYEQYF. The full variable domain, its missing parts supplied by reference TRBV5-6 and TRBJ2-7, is DAGVTQSPTHLIKTRGQQVTLRCSPKSGHDTVSWYQQALGQGPQFIFQYYEEEERQRGNFPDRFSGHQFPNYSSELNVNALLLGDSALYLCASTPSLRDYEQYFGPGTRLTVT.

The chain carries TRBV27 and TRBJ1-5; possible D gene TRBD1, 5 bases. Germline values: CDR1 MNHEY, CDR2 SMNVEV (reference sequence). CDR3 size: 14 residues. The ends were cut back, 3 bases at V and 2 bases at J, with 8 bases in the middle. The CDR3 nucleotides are TGTGCCAGCAGTTTTCAAGGGGGCAATCAGCCCCAGCATTTT. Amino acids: CASSFQGGNQPQHF.

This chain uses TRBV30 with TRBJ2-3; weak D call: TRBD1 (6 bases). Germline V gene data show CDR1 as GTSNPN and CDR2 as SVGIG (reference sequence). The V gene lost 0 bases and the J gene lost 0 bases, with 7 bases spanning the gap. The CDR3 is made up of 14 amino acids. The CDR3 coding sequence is TGTGCCTGGAGTGTAGGACAGAGCACAGATACGCAGTATTTT. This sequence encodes CAWSVGQSTDTQYF.

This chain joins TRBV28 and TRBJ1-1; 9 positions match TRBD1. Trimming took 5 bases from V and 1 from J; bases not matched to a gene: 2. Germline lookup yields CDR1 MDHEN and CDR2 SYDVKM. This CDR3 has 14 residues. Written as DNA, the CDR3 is TGTGCCAGCAGTGACAGGGGGTCGAACACTGAAGCTTTCTTT. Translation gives CASSDRGSNTEAFF.

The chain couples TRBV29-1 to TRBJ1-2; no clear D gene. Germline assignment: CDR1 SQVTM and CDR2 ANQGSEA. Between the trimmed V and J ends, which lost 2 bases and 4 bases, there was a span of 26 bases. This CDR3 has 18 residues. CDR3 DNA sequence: TGCAGCGTTGAATCAACTTCCCAGGACGGCTACTCCCCCTATGGCTACACCTTC. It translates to CSVESTSQDGYSPYGYTF.

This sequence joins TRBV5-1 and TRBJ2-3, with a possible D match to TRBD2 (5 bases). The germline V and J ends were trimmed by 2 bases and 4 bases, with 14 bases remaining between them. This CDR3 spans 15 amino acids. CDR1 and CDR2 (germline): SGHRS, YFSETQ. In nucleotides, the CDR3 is TGCGCCAGCAGCTTTTTACTAGGAGGATCAGATACGCAGTATTTT. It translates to CASSFLLGGSDTQYF.

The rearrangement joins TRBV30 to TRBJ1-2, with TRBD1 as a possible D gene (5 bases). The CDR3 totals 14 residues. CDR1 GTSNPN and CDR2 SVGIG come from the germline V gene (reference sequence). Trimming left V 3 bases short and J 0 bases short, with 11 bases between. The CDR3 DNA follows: TGTGCCTGGAGCTCGGTAGGGGCTAACTATGGCTACACCTTC. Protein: CAWSSVGANYGYTF.

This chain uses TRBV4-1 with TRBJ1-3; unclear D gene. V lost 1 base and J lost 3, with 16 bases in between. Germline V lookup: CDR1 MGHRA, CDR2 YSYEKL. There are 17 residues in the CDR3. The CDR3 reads CASSQVGSTRGGNTIYF. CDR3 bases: TGCGCCAGCAGCCAAGTTGGTTCTACTCGAGGTGGAAACACCATATATTTT.

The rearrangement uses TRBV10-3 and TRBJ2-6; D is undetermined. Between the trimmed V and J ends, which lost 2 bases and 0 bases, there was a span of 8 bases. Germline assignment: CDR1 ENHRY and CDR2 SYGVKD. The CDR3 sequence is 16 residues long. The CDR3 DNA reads TGTGCCATCAGTGAGATAGAGTTCTCTGGGGCCAACGTCCTGACTTTC. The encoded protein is CAISEIEFSGANVLTF.

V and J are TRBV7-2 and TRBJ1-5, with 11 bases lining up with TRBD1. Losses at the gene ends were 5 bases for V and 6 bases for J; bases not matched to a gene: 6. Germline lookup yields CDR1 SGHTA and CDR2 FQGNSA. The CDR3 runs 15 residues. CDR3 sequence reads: CASSQDRGLFQPQHF. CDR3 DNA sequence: TGTGCCAGCAGCCAGGACAGGGGGCTTTTTCAGCCCCAGCATTTT.

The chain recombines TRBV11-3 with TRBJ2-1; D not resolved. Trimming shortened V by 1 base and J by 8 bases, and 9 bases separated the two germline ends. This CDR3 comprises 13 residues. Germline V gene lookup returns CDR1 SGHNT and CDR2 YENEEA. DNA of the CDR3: TGTGCCAGCAGCTTAGCTCGATTGGATGAGCAGTTCTTC. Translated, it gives CASSLARLDEQFF.

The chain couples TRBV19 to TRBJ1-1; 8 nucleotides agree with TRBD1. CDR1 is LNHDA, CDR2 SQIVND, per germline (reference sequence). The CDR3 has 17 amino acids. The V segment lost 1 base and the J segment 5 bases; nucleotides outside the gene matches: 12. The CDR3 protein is CASSIVGQGAYGTEAFF. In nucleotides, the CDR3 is TGTGCCAGTAGTATAGTCGGGCAGGGGGCATACGGGACTGAAGCTTTCTTT.

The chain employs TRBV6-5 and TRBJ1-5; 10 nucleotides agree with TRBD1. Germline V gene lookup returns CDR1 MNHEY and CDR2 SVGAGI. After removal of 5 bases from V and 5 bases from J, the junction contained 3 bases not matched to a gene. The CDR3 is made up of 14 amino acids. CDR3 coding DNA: TGTGCCAGCAGTAGGACAGGGGGGGATCAGCCCCAGCATTTT. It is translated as CASSRTGGDQPQHF.